Detailed here is one T cell receptor (beta chain). Trimming took 6 bases from V and 9 from J; bases not matched to a gene: 5. Germline CDR1 reads SNHLY; CDR2 reads FYNNEI. The CDR3 contains 12 residues. The data were obtained in a study of T cell changes during pregnancy in multiple sclerosis. Data came from immunoSEQ multiplex PCR; TCRdb stores just in-frame clones and leaves some out. The sample consists of roughly 79,000 clones, around 93% of them appearing once. This TCR derives from a female donor in good health, enrolled as a control in a pregnancy study. This sample comprised peripheral blood, obtained in the second trimester of pregnancy. The gene calls are TRBV2 and TRBJ2-1, with TRBD2 matching 7 bases. The CDR3 coding sequence is TGTGCCAGCAGCGGGGACTACCCTGAGCAGTTCTTC. Amino acids: CASSGDYPEQFF.